A selection of T cell receptor beta chains follows, all from one sample in a study of blood T cell repertoires in COVID-19. The table came from immunoSEQ multiplex PCR; TCRdb's copy has only in-frame clones and leaves some out. The sample consists of a few hundred thousand clones, about 85% of them appearing once. Sample: peripheral blood. These receptor sequences come from a woman aged 50 to 60 who had recovered from COVID-19. Each CDR3 is given with its conserved first and last residue. D genes are given only for firm matches. Size is omitted from some rows. Given values are once, few, many or a class for expanded clones.

V,size,D,length,J,DNA,CDR3
TRBV10-3,NA,NA,11,TRBJ1-1,TGTGCCATCAGGGCAAACACTGAAGCTTTCTTT,CAIRANTEAFF
TRBV6-2/TRBV6-3,NA,TRBD1,14,TRBJ1-1,TGTGCCAGCAGTATCAGGGGGCAGAACACTGAAGCTTTCTTT,CASSIRGQNTEAFF
TRBV19,NA,NA,15,TRBJ1-5,TGTGCCAGTAGGGAACAGGCTTATAGCAATCAGCCCCAGCATTTT,CASREQAYSNQPQHF
TRBV21-1,NA,NA,15,TRBJ1-2,TGTGCCAGCGCCCGAACGGGACAGGGGCCTTGGGGCTACACCTTC,CASARTGQGPWGYTF
TRBV6-2/TRBV6-3,once,TRBD1,15,TRBJ1-1,TGTGCCAGCAGCCCTGGACCGGGACAGGGGGTCGAAGCTTTCTTT,CASSPGPGQGVEAFF
TRBV11-2,NA,NA,15,TRBJ2-7,TGTGCCAGCAGCGGCCAGGGGCACCTCTCCTACGAGCAGTACTTC,CASSGQGHLSYEQYF
TRBV9,NA,TRBD1,15,TRBJ1-6,TGTGCCAGCAGCGTAGTAGGGACAGGGGATTCACCCCTCCACTTT,CASSVVGTGDSPLHF
TRBV7-6,NA,NA,18,TRBJ2-1,TGTGCCAGCAGCTTAGCGCCCGTCGGAGCTAGCCCAAACAATGAGCAGTTCTTC,CASSLAPVGASPNNEQFF
TRBV29-1,NA,NA,10,TRBJ1-1,TGCAGCGCTGGACAGCTTGAAGCTTTCTTT,CSAGQLEAFF
TRBV12-3/TRBV12-4,NA,NA,13,TRBJ2-7,TGTGCCAGCACCATCAGGGAACGTTCCGAGCAGTACTTC,CASTIRERSEQYF
TRBV28,NA,TRBD1,12,TRBJ1-2,TGTGCCATCTGGGACAGCCTGTATGGCTACACCTTC,CAIWDSLYGYTF
TRBV7-9,NA,NA,13,TRBJ2-1,TGTGCCAGCAGCTCGGGACTTTACAATGAGCAGTTCTTC,CASSSGLYNEQFF
TRBV7-2,NA,NA,16,TRBJ2-7,TGTGCCAGCAGCTTTATGGGAGGCTTGTCCTCCTACGAGCAGTACTTC,CASSFMGGLSSYEQYF
TRBV5-6,NA,NA,14,TRBJ1-3,TGTGCCAGCAGCCAGGGTAATTCTGGAAACACCATATATTTT,CASSQGNSGNTIYF
TRBV3-1/TRBV3-2,NA,NA,12,TRBJ2-3,TGTGCCAGCAGCCCCCGGGGAGATACGCAGTATTTT,CASSPRGDTQYF
TRBV6-5,NA,NA,16,TRBJ2-7,TGTGCCAGCAGTTACTCCCTGGCAGGGAACTCCTACGAGCAGTACTTC,CASSYSLAGNSYEQYF
TRBV4-3,NA,NA,16,TRBJ1-4,TGCGCCAGCAGCCAATCAGACAGAATAGGAAATGAAAAACTGTTTTTT,CASSQSDRIGNEKLFF
TRBV5-6,once,NA,12,TRBJ1-1,TGTGCCAGCACCCCGGGGGGGGGCGAAGCTTTCTTT,CASTPGGGEAFF
TRBV2,NA,TRBD1,15,TRBJ1-1,TGTGCCAGCAGTGTTATCGGGACAGAGAACACTGAAGCTTTCTTT,CASSVIGTENTEAFF
TRBV6-5,NA,NA,14,TRBJ1-1,TGTGCCAGCGACCCCTTTCGGGTAAACACTGAAGCTTTCTTT,CASDPFRVNTEAFF
TRBV5-5,NA,NA,16,TRBJ1-5,TGTGCCAGCAGCCCGGGTCCGGCTTATAGCAATCAGCCCCAGCATTTT,CASSPGPAYSNQPQHF
TRBV7-9,NA,TRBD2,14,TRBJ2-7,TGTGCCAGCAGCTTCGGACTAGCTGTGGGCGAGCAGTACTTC,CASSFGLAVGEQYF
TRBV7-2,few,TRBD2,18,TRBJ2-1,TGTGCCAGCAGCTTAGAAGGCGGGGGGTCCAGCTCCTACAATGAGCAGTTCTTC,CASSLEGGGSSSYNEQFF
TRBV5-1,NA,NA,11,TRBJ2-7,TGCGCCAGCAGGGCAGCCTACGAGCAGTACTTC,CASRAAYEQYF
TRBV5-6,once,NA,12,TRBJ1-1,TGTGCCAGCAGCCTAGGCAACTTGGAAGCTTTCTTT,CASSLGNLEAFF
TRBV10-2,NA,NA,15,TRBJ1-6,TGCGCCAGCAGTGGATACCGGGATTATAATTCACCCCTCCACTTT,CASSGYRDYNSPLHF
TRBV24-1,NA,NA,19,TRBJ1-4,TGTGCCACCAGTGAGCTTGAGGGCCGGGGGGATGCAACTAATGAAAAACTGTTTTTT,CATSELEGRGDATNEKLFF
TRBV7-2,few,NA,14,TRBJ2-1,TGTGCCAGCAGCTTCACAGTTTCCTACAATGAGCAGTTCTTC,CASSFTVSYNEQFF
TRBV28,NA,TRBD2,17,TRBJ2-7,TGTGCCAGCAGTTTCTCAATGGGGACTAGCATTACCTACGAGCAGTACTTC,CASSFSMGTSITYEQYF
TRBV5-1,NA,NA,14,TRBJ2-7,TGCGCCAGCAGCTTGGCCGGACAGGCGGGGGAGCAGTACTTC,CASSLAGQAGEQYF
TRBV3-1/TRBV3-2,NA,NA,16,TRBJ1-3,TGTGCCAGCAGCCAAGAAGCGGGTTGGAGTGGAAACACCATATATTTT,CASSQEAGWSGNTIYF
TRBV28,NA,TRBD1,16,TRBJ1-1,TGTGCCAGCAGACTCCCAGGGACAGGGAGAAAGACTGAAGCTTTCTTT,CASRLPGTGRKTEAFF
TRBV10-1,NA,TRBD1,16,TRBJ1-6,TGCGCCAGACCCTCACCCCGGGACAGGGATAATTCACCCCTCCACTTT,CARPSPRDRDNSPLHF
TRBV5-1,NA,TRBD2,14,TRBJ2-1,TGCGCCAGCAGCTTGAATAGCGGGAGCAATGAGCAGTTCTTC,CASSLNSGSNEQFF
TRBV9,NA,TRBD1,15,TRBJ1-2,TGTGCCAGCAGCGCCGTTGGGGACAGAAGATATGGCTACACCTTC,CASSAVGDRRYGYTF